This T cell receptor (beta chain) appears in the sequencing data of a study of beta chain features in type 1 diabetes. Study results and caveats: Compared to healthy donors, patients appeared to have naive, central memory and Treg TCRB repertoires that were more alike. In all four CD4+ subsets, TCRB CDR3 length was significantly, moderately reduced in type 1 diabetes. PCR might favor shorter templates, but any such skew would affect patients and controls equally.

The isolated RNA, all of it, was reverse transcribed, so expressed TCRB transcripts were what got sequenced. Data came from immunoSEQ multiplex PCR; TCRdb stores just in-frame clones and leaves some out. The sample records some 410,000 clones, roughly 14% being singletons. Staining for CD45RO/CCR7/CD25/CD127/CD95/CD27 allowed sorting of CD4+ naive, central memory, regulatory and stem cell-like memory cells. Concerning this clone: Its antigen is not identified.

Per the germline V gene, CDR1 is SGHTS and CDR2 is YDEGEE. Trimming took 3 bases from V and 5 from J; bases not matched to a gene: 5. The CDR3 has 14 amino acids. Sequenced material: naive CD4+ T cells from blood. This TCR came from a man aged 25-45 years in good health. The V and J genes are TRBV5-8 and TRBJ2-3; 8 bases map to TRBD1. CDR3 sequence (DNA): TGTGCCAGCAGCTCTGGACAGGGCTTAGATACGCAGTATTTT. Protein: CASSSGQGLDTQYF.